This record covers a single T cell receptor beta chain. The antigen remains undetermined. TCRdb keeps only in-frame clones here, not all; method: immunoSEQ multiplex PCR. The table shows 95,000 to 150,000 clones, with approximately 89% occurring only once. The CDR3 has 17 amino acids. Germline V CDR1 and CDR2: SQVTM, ANQGSEA. Trimming removed 7 bases from V and 0 bases from J; junction bases left unmatched: 12. The sample comes from a study of cytomegalovirus exposure and HLA in healthy donors. Study findings and constraints: In vitro testing confirmed a few CMV-associated chains as specific for CMV antigens. Among TCR sequences, most were rare, though some public TCRs appeared in many donors. The study labeled around 160 TCR beta chains cytomegalovirus-associated.

The origin of this receptor is a woman between 18 and 29 years old in good health and CMV-seronegative. Sequencing was carried out using PBMCs. This chain joins TRBV29-1 and TRBJ2-1; 10 bases line up with TRBD2. In DNA, the CDR3 is TGCAGCGCCTGGGGGACTAGCGTGAGGAGCTCCTACAATGAGCAGTTCTTC. Protein: CSAWGTSVRSSYNEQFF.